This section outlines one TCR beta chain sequence together with its context. The record originates from a study of blood T cell repertoires in COVID-19. V lost 2 bases, J lost 2 bases, and 14 bases lay in between. Germline CDR1 is WNHNN and CDR2 is SYGVQD (reference sequence). This CDR3 is 16 amino acids long. Data came from immunoSEQ multiplex PCR; TCRdb stores just in-frame clones and leaves some out. The sample records about 30,000 clones, around 90% being singletons. The sequence came from a human donor in a cohort sampled during active COVID-19. The donor label of this sample is uncertain. The chain employs TRBV10-1 and TRBJ2-3; a weak D match, TRBD1 (5 bases). The sequenced sample consisted of peripheral blood. The CDR3 region is CASSERLKGPTDTQYF. CDR3 DNA sequence: TGCGCCAGCAGTGAGCGGCTGAAGGGGCCCACAGATACGCAGTATTTT.